One sample yielded the 5 T cell receptor beta chains listed below, sequenced in a study of T cells in Graves' hyperthyroidism and ophthalmopathy (dated by TCRdb to between 2018 and 2021). Libraries were built with multiplex PCR. Reads for this sample came from an Illumina HiSeq 2000. Amplification of TCR beta CDR3 regions was carried out from RNA transcripts. The TCR CDR3 was subjected to a first round of RT-PCR using the HTBI primer set and the Qiagen OneStep RT-PCR kit. TCRdb itself trimmed the public reads at Q25 with fastp, ran MiXCR and retained productive beta chains. Every distinct CDR3 protein forms one entry, paired with its most common genes and DNA. Recorded for this sample are over 400,000 distinct CDR3 sequences; approximately 15% of them occurred a single time. 13% of the sample is taken by the ten largest. The specimen was blood. These receptors were obtained from a young man with Graves' ophthalmopathy.

On this clonotype: A much larger clone sits a single nucleotide away, making a read error possible. The chain couples TRBV11-3 to TRBJ2-5; TRBD1 matches at 12 bases. The CDR3 has 17 amino acids. Germline CDR1 SGHNT, CDR2 YENEEA. In nucleotides, the CDR3 is TGTGCCAACAGCTTAGGAGTGGGGACAGGGGGCGCGGAGACCCAGTACTTC. This encodes CANSLGVGTGGAETQYF.

This clonotype was seen ten or more times. The rearrangement joins TRBV30 to TRBJ1-2; 7 nucleotides align to TRBD1. The length of the CDR3 is 16 residues. Germline CDR1 GTSNPN, CDR2 SVGIG (reference sequence). With V trimmed by 8 bases and J by 3 bases, 18 bases remained unmatched. For the CDR3, the DNA is TGTGCCCGGCACCCAGGGGGGTATCTGCTGGACTATGGCTACACCTTC. It codes for CARHPGGYLLDYGYTF. Looking up the rest from reference TRBV30 and TRBJ1-2 gives the full variable domain: SQTIHQWPATLVQPVGSPLSLECTVEGTSNPNLYWYRQAAGRGLQLLFYSVGIGQISSEVPQNLSASRPQDRQFILSSKKLLLSDSGFYLCARHPGGYLLDYGYTFGSGTRLTVV.

This clonotype was counted many times. The CDR3 reads CASSFTGTDEQFF. Here the CDR3 DNA reads TGTGCCAGCAGTTTTACAGGGACGGATGAGCAGTTCTTC. The chain joins TRBV27 to TRBJ2-1; D may be TRBD1 (6 bases). V gave up 3 bases and J gave up 8 bases, with 11 bases separating them. The CDR3 has 13 amino acids. Germline CDR1 is MNHEY and CDR2 is SMNVEV (reference sequence).

Many counts were recorded for this clonotype. The chain links TRBV9 to TRBJ2-1; 7 bases align to TRBD2. Germline loops: CDR1 SGDLS, CDR2 YYNGEE. The CDR3 has 15 residues. V shed 1 base, J shed 8 bases, and the junction held 9 bases outside the gene matches. The CDR3 reads CASSVYWGGRDEQFF. CDR3 DNA: TGTGCCAGCAGCGTATACTGGGGGGGTAGGGATGAGCAGTTCTTC.

A few counts support this clonotype. This chain connects TRBV6-1 to TRBJ1-5, with D perhaps TRBD1 (5 bases). This CDR3 has 13 residues. Between the trimmed V and J ends, which lost 4 bases and 11 bases, there was a span of 15 bases. Looked up from germline, CDR1 is MNHNS and CDR2 is SASEGT. CDR3: CASSAGSGTAQHF. In DNA form, the CDR3 reads TGTGCCAGCAGTGCAGGGTCCGGAACGGCCCAGCATTTT.